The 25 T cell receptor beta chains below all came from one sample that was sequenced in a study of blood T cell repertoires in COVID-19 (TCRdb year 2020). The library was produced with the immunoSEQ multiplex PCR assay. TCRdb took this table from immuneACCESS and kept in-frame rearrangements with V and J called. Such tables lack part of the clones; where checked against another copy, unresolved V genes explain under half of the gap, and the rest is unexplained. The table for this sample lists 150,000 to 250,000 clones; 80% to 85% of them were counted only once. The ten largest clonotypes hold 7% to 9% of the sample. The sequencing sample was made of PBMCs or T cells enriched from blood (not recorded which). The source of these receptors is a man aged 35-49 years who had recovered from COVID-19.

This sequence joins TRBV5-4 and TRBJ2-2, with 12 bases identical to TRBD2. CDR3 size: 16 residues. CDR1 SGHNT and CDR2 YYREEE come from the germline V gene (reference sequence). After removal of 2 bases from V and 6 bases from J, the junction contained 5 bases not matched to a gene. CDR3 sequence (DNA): TGTGCCAGCAGCTTCCTAGCGGGGGGGCTGGCCGGGGAGCTGTTTTTT. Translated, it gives CASSFLAGGLAGELFF.

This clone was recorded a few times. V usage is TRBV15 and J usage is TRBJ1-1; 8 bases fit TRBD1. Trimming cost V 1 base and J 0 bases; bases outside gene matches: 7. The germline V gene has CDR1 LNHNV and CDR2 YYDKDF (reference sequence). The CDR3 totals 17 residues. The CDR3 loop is CATSRVVTGAVNTEAFF. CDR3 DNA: TGTGCCACCAGCAGAGTTGTGACAGGGGCCGTGAACACTGAAGCTTTCTTT.

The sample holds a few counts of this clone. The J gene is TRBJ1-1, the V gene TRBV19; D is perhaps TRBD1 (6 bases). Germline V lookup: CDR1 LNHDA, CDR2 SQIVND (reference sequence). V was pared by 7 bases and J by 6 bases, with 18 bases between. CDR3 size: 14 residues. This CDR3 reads CASTSQGSGAEAFF. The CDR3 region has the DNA TGTGCCAGTACCTCACAGGGATCAGGGGCTGAAGCTTTCTTT. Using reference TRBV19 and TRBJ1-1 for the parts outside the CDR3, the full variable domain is DGGITQSPKYLFRKEGQNVTLSCEQNLNHDAMYWYRQDPGQGLRLIYYSQIVNDFQKGDIAEGYSVSREKKESFPLTVTSAQKNPTAFYLCASTSQGSGAEAFFGQGTRLTVV.

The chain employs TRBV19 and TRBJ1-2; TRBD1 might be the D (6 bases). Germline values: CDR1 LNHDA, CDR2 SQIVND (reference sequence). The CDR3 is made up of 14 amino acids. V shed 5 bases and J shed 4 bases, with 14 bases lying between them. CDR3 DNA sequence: TGTGCCAGTAGTGGCAGGGGTCTCGGCTATGGCTACACCTTC. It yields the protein CASSGRGLGYGYTF.

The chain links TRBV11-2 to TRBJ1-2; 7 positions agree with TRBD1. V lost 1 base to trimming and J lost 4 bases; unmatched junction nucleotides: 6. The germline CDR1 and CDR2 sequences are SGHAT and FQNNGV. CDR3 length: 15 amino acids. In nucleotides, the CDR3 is TGTGCCAGCAGCTTAGTCCCCAGGGGGTCCTATGGCTACACCTTC. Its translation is CASSLVPRGSYGYTF.

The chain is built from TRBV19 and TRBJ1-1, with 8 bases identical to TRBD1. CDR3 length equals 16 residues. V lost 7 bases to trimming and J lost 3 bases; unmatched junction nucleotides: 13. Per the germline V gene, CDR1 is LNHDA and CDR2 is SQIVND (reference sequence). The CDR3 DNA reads TGTGCCAGTATGAATCGCCGTACAGGGGGGCACACTGAAGCTTTCTTT. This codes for CASMNRRTGGHTEAFF.

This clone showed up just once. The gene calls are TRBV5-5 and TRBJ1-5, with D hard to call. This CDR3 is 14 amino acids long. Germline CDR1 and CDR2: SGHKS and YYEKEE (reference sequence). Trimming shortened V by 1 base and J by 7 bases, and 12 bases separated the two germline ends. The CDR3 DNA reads TGTGCCAGCAGCTTGATACTGTCCGGGCAGCCCCAGCATTTT. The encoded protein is CASSLILSGQPQHF.

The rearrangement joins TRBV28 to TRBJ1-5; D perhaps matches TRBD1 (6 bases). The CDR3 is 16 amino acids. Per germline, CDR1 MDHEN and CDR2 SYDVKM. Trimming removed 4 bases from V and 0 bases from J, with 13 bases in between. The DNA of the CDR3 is TGTGCCAGCAGTTCCGGGACACTCCTTAGCAATCAGCCCCAGCATTTT. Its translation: CASSSGTLLSNQPQHF. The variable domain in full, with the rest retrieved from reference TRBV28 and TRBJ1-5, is DVKVTQSSRYLVKRTGEKVFLECVQDMDHENMFWYRQDPGLGLRLIYFSYDVKMKEKGDIPEGYSVSREKKERFSLILESASTNQTSMYLCASSSGTLLSNQPQHFGDGTRLSIL.

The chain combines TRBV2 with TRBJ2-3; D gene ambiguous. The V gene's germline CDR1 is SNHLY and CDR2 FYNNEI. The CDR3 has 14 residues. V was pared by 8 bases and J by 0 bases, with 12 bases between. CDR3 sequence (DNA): TGTGCCAGCGGCGGATTTTTTAGCACAGATACGCAGTATTTT. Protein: CASGGFFSTDTQYF. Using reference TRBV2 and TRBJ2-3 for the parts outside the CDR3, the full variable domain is EPEVTQTPSHQVTQMGQEVILRCVPISNHLYFYWYRQILGQKVEFLVSFYNNEISEKSEIFDDQFSVERPDGSNFTLKIRSTKLEDSAMYFCASGGFFSTDTQYFGPGTRLTVL.

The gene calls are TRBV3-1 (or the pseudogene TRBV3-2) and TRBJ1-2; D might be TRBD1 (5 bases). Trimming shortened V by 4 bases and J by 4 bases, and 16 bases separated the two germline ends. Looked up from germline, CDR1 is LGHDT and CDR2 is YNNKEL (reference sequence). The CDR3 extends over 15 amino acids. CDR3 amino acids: CASSRGGSEIYGYTF. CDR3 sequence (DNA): TGTGCCAGCAGCCGTGGGGGGTCGGAGATCTATGGCTACACCTTC.

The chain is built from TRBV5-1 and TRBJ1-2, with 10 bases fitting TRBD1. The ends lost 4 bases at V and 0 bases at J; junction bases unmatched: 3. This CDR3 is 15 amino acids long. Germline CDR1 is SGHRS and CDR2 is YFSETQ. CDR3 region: CASSPGTGANYGYTF. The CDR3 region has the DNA TGCGCCAGCAGCCCGGGGACAGGGGCTAACTATGGCTACACCTTC.

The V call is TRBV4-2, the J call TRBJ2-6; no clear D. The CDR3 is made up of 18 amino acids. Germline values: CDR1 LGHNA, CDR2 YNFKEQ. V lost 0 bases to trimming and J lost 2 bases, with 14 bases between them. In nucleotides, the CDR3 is TGTGCCAGCAGCCAAGATAAGAGTCGGAGTGCTGGGGCCAACGTCCTGACTTTC. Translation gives CASSQDKSRSAGANVLTF.

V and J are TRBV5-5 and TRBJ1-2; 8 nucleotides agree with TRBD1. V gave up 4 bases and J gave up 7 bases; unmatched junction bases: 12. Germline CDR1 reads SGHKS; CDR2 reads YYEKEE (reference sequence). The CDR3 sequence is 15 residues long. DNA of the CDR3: TGTGCCAGCAGCCGGGACTGGACAGGGTCGTTTGGCTACACCTTC. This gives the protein CASSRDWTGSFGYTF.

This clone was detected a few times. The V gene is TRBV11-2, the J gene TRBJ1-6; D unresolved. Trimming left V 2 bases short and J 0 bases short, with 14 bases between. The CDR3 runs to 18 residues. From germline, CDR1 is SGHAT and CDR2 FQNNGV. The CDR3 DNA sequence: TGTGCCAGCAGCTTAAGGAGTGGAGGTAGCTCCTATAATTCACCCCTCCACTTT. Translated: CASSLRSGGSSYNSPLHF.

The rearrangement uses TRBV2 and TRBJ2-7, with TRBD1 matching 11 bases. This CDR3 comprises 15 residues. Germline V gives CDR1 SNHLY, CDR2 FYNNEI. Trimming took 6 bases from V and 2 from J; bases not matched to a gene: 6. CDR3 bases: TGTGCCAGCAGAGCCGGGACAGGGGGAACCTACGAGCAGTACTTC. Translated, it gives CASRAGTGGTYEQYF.

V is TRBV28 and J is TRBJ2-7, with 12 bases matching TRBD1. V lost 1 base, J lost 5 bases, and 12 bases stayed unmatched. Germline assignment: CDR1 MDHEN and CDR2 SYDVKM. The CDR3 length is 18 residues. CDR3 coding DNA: TGTGCCAGCAGTTTATCTTTAGGCGGGACAGGGGGCTTCCACGAGCAGTACTTC. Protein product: CASSLSLGGTGGFHEQYF.

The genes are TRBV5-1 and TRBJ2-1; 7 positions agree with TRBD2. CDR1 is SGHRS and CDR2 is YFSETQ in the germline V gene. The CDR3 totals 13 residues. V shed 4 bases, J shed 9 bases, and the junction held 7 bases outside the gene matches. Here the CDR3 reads CASSMDGEGEQFF. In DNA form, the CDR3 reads TGCGCCAGCAGCATGGACGGGGAGGGTGAGCAGTTCTTC. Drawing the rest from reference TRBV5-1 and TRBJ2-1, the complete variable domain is KAGVTQTPRYLIKTRGQQVTLSCSPISGHRSVSWYQQTPGQGLQFLFEYFSETQRNKGNFPGRFSGRQFSNSRSEMNVSTLELGDSALYLCASSMDGEGEQFFGPGTRLTVL.

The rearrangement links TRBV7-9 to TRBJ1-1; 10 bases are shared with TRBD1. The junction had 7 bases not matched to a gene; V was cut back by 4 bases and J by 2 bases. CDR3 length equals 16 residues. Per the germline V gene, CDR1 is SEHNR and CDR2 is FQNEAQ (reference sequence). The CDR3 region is CASSSGQGSYNTEAFF. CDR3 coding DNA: TGTGCCAGCAGCTCGGGACAGGGGTCCTACAACACTGAAGCTTTCTTT.

The CDR3 protein is CASSARGTGGGNTIYF. The CDR3 region has the DNA TGTGCCAGCAGCGCCCGGGGGACAGGAGGTGGAAACACCATATATTTT. The chain combines TRBV3-1 (or the pseudogene TRBV3-2) with TRBJ1-3, with TRBD1 identical over 8 bases. This CDR3 spans 16 amino acids. Germline V gives CDR1 LGHDT, CDR2 YNNKEL (reference sequence). The J segment lost 3 bases and the V segment lost 5 bases, leaving 9 bases of the junction unmatched.

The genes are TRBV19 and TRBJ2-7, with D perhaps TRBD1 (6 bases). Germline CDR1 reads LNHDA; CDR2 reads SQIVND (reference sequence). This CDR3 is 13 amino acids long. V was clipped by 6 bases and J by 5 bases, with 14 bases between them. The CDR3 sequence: CASSYRVGHEQYF. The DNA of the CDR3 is TGTGCCAGTAGCTACAGGGTCGGGCACGAGCAGTACTTC.

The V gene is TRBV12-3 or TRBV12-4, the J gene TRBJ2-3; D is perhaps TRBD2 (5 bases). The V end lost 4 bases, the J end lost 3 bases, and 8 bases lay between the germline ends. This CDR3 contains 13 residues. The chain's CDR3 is CASSSWETDTQYF. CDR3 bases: TGTGCCAGCAGTTCCTGGGAGACAGATACGCAGTATTTT.

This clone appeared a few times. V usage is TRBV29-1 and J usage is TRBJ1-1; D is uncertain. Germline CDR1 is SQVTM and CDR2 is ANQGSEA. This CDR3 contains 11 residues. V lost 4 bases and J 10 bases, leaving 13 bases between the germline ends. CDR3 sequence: CSVVNSPGAFF. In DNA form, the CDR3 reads TGCAGCGTTGTTAACAGCCCCGGAGCTTTCTTT.

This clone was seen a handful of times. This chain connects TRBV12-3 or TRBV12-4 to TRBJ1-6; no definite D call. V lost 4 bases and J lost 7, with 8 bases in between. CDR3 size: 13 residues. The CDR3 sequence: CASSSTRNSPLHF. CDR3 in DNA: TGTGCCAGCAGTTCCACCCGGAATTCACCCCTCCACTTT.

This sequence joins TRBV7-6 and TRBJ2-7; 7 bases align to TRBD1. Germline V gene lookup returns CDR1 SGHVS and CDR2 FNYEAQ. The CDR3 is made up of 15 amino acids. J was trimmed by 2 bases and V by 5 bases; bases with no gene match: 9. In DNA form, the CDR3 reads TGTGCCAGCAGCGTTTCCGGGACAGTTCCCTACGAGCAGTACTTC. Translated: CASSVSGTVPYEQYF.

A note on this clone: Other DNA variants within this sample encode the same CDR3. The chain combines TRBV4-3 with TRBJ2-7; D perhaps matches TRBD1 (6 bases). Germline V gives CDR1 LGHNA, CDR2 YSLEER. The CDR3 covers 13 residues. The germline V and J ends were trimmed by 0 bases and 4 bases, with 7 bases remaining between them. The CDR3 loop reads CASSQDRGYEQYF. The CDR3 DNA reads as TGCGCCAGCAGCCAAGACAGGGGATACGAGCAGTACTTC.